This entry concerns a single TCR beta chain. This sample was taken from a study of low-dose radiotherapy and immunotherapy resistance in tumors. Study-level background: Intravenous administration to patients comprised nivolumab at 240 mg every two weeks and ipilimumab at 1 mg/kg every six weeks.

The junction had 1 base not matched to a gene; V was cut back by 2 bases and J by 6 bases. Per germline, CDR1 SQVTM and CDR2 ANQGSEA. The CDR3 has 12 residues. Gene-specific TRAV and TRBV primers were used for first-strand cDNA, covering alpha and beta chains. Over roughly 20 PCR cycles, TCRs were amplified from a constant-region primer and V-primer adapter. MiXCR was run by TCRdb on the reads, yielding one entry per CDR3 protein. This table has 6,000 to 9,000 distinct CDR3 sequences, 84% appearing once. V gene TRBV29-1 combines with J gene TRBJ2-7, with 10 bases aligning to TRBD1. This TCR came from a human donor with advanced metastatic prostate, ovarian, gallbladder or colorectal cancer (not recorded which). This table probably holds off-target reads from a library built for another chain. DNA of the CDR3: TGCAGCGTTGAAAGGGACAGGGGCGAGCAGTACTTC. This encodes CSVERDRGEQYF.